Shown below are 31 T cell receptor beta chains from a single sample sequenced in a study of T-cell reconstitution after alpha-beta-depleted transplantation in children. Molecular barcoding with unique molecular identifiers was used for the TCRbeta library. MiXCR, applied by TCRdb to the PCR reads, yields one record per CDR3 protein. Found here are about 580,000 distinct CDR3 sequences, around 23% of them singletons; the top ten hold approximately 14%. The sample here was PBMCs, mostly from graft donor cells, taken 360 days after TCRalphabeta/CD19-depleted stem cell transplant. The origin of the receptors is a boy younger than two who had a stem cell transplant for acute myeloid leukemia, so the T cells may come from the graft donor.

The chain links TRBV4-1 to TRBJ2-3; TRBD2 agrees at 11 bases. The V and J ends lost 4 bases and 7 bases, in that order; junction bases with no gene match: 13. There are 17 residues in the CDR3. Germline CDR1 MGHRA, CDR2 YSYEKL. The DNA for the CDR3 is TGCGCCAGCAGCCCCCAACAAGGACTAGCGGGCATCCATACGCAGTATTTT. Its translation is CASSPQQGLAGIHTQYF.

There are a few counts of this clonotype. V usage is TRBV7-6 and J usage is TRBJ2-3, with D perhaps matching TRBD2 (6 bases). V lost 5 bases, J lost 3 bases, and 12 bases lay in between. The CDR3 runs 14 residues. CDR1 and CDR2 (germline): SGHVS, FNYEAQ. CDR3 in amino acids: CASSPMGGTDTQYF. In DNA form, the CDR3 reads TGTGCCAGCAGCCCGATGGGGGGAACAGATACGCAGTATTTT. Using reference TRBV7-6 and TRBJ2-3 for the parts outside the CDR3, the full variable domain is GAGVSQSPRYKVTKRGQDVALRCDPISGHVSLYWYRQALGQGPEFLTYFNYEAQQDKSGLPNDRFSAERPEGSISTLTIQRTEQRDSAMYRCASSPMGGTDTQYFGPGTRLTVL.

The chain joins TRBV9 to TRBJ2-3; D gene uncertain. Germline values: CDR1 SGDLS, CDR2 YYNGEE. Deletions cut 3 bases from V and 5 bases from J, with 13 bases between. The CDR3 runs to 14 residues. DNA of the CDR3: TGTGCCAGCAGCGCGGGCCGAAACGGAGATACGCAGTATTTT. It yields the protein CASSAGRNGDTQYF.

This clonotype appeared once. A much larger clone differs by one base, so this may be a read error. The chain uses TRBV15 and TRBJ2-5, with D possibly being TRBD2 (5 bases). V lost 5 bases, J lost 2 bases, and 12 bases lay in between. Per the germline V gene, CDR1 is LNHNV and CDR2 is YYDKDF (reference sequence). The CDR3 is made up of 14 amino acids. CDR3 bases: TGTGCCACCAGCGGAGGTGGCAGGCAAGAGACCCAGTACTTC. Its translation is CATSGGGRQETQYF. Full variable domain (outside the CDR3, taken from reference TRBV15 and TRBJ2-5): DAMVIQNPRYQVTQFGKPVTLSCSQTLNHNVMYWYQQKSSQAPKLLFHYYDKDFNNEADTPDNFQSRRPNTSFCFLDIRSPGLGDTAMYLCATSGGGRQETQYFGPGTRLLVL.

The genes are TRBV24-1 and TRBJ2-5, with D tentatively TRBD1 (6 bases). The CDR3 has 17 amino acids. In germline, CDR1 is KGHDR, CDR2 SFDVKD. Trimming took 6 bases from V and 1 from J, leaving 20 bases between them. CDR3 residues: CATSKRATGPIQETQYF. As DNA, the CDR3 is TGTGCCACCAGTAAAAGGGCGACAGGACCAATCCAAGAGACCCAGTACTTC.

This clonotype was seen a few times. This chain uses TRBV6-2 or TRBV6-3 with TRBJ2-1, with no clear D. Germline-derived CDR1 and CDR2 are MNHEY and SVGEGT. V was shortened by 5 bases and J by 0 bases, with 11 bases between the two germline ends. CDR3 size: 15 residues. The CDR3, as DNA: TGTGCCAGCAGTCTGGGCCGCAGCTCCTACAATGAGCAGTTCTTC. Amino acids: CASSLGRSSYNEQFF.

The genes are TRBV5-4 and TRBJ2-5; 11 bases agree with TRBD1. Per the germline V gene, CDR1 is SGHNT and CDR2 is YYREEE (reference sequence). This CDR3 is 14 amino acids long. Losses at the gene ends were 5 bases for V and 5 bases for J; bases not matched to a gene: 5. CDR3 coding DNA: TGTGCCAGCAGGCAGGACAGGGGGCCTGAGACCCAGTACTTC. Translation: CASRQDRGPETQYF. The full variable domain, its missing parts supplied by reference TRBV5-4 and TRBJ2-5, is ETGVTQSPTHLIKTRGQQVTLRCSSQSGHNTVSWYQQALGQGPQFIFQYYREEENGRGNFPPRFSGLQFPNYSSELNVNALELDDSALYLCASRQDRGPETQYFGPGTRLLVL.

The V and J genes are TRBV29-1 and TRBJ1-1; TRBD1 might be the D (5 bases). The CDR3 runs to 18 residues. V lost 0 bases and J 3 bases, leaving 23 bases between the germline ends. Germline CDR1 is SQVTM and CDR2 is ANQGSEA. CDR3 residues: CSVEDRPRDAGGYTEAFF. Written as DNA, the CDR3 is TGCAGCGTTGAAGACCGCCCCCGGGACGCCGGTGGGTACACTGAAGCTTTCTTT.

In this sample, this clonotype turned up many times. V usage is TRBV7-2 and J usage is TRBJ2-3; TRBD2 aligns across 8 bases. The CDR3 length is 15 residues. Looked up from germline, CDR1 is SGHTA and CDR2 is FQGNSA. V trimming: 5 bases; J trimming: 3 bases; junction bases outside the gene matches: 7. CDR3 nucleotide sequence: TGTGCCAGCAGCATTAGCGGGGCAAGGACAGATACGCAGTATTTT. Protein product: CASSISGARTDTQYF.

This clonotype has a handful of counts. The chain joins TRBV29-1 to TRBJ2-1; D unresolved. CDR3 size: 13 residues. The germline gives CDR1 SQVTM, CDR2 ANQGSEA. Trimming took off 0 bases at V and 3 bases at J, with 6 bases between the two ends. CDR3: CSVEDMDYNEQFF. DNA for the CDR3: TGCAGCGTTGAAGACATGGACTACAATGAGCAGTTCTTC.

This clonotype was seen only a few times. This chain connects TRBV20-1 to TRBJ2-7; a possible D gene is TRBD1 (6 bases). Germline CDR1 reads DFQATT; CDR2 reads SNEGSKA (reference sequence). This CDR3 is built from 16 residues. Trimming left V 6 bases short and J 6 bases short, with 27 bases between. CDR3 coding DNA: TGCAGTGCCAGCCCCACCCGGGGCAGGGGAATGGTCGAGCAGTACTTC. Its protein is CSASPTRGRGMVEQYF.

The rearrangement links TRBV6-2 or TRBV6-3 to TRBJ2-1; D possibly corresponds to TRBD1 (5 bases). There are 12 residues in the CDR3. In germline, CDR1 is MNHEY, CDR2 SVGEGT. V dropped 0 bases and J dropped 12 bases, with 9 bases sitting between them. CDR3 residues: CASSYSRVVQFF. The CDR3 bases are TGTGCCAGCAGTTACTCCAGGGTTGTGCAGTTCTTC.

In this sample, this clonotype turned up many times. The chain links TRBV7-3 to TRBJ2-2, with D perhaps TRBD2 (6 bases). Trimming left V 5 bases short and J 4 bases short, with 11 bases between. The CDR3 has 14 residues. Germline CDR1 and CDR2: SGHTA and FQGTGA. The CDR3 loop is CASSPLGGTGELFF. The DNA for the CDR3 is TGTGCCAGCAGCCCCTTGGGGGGCACCGGGGAGCTGTTTTTT.

The rearrangement uses TRBV7-7 and TRBJ2-5; the D gene is possibly TRBD1 (5 bases). Germline loops: CDR1 SSHAT, CDR2 FNYEAQ (reference sequence). Trimming pared 5 bases from V and 4 bases from J, leaving 14 bases between. The CDR3 contains 14 residues. CDR3 nucleotide sequence: TGTGCCAGCAGCACCCAGGGTATAGGAGAGACCCAGTACTTC. This encodes CASSTQGIGETQYF.

This clonotype was seen a handful of times. The chain uses TRBV18 and TRBJ1-3, with D unclear. The germline CDR1 and CDR2 sequences are KGHSH and LQKENI. Trimming removed 0 bases from V and 0 bases from J, with 9 bases in between. CDR3 size: 16 residues. CDR3 in DNA: TGTGCCAGCTCACCACCAGAGGATGTCTCTGGAAACACCATATATTTT. Translation gives CASSPPEDVSGNTIYF. Full variable domain (missing parts from reference TRBV18 and TRBJ1-3): NAGVMQNPRHLVRRRGQEARLRCSPMKGHSHVYWYRQLPEEGLKFMVYLQKENIIDESGMPKERFSAEFPKEGPSILRIQQVVRGDSAAYFCASSPPEDVSGNTIYFGEGSWLTVV.

This clonotype was detected only a few times. This chain joins TRBV4-1 and TRBJ2-1; D gene unclear. The germline CDR1 and CDR2 sequences are MGHRA and YSYEKL. The CDR3 has 12 residues. Trimming took 0 bases from V and 7 from J, leaving 4 bases between them. CDR3 nucleotide sequence: TGCGCCAGCAGCCAAGAATTGAATGAGCAGTTCTTC. Translating gives CASSQELNEQFF.

J is TRBJ2-5 and V is TRBV7-8; D may be TRBD1 (6 bases). CDR3 size: 16 residues. Per the germline V gene, CDR1 is SGHVS and CDR2 is FQNEAQ. V was cut by 6 bases and J by 0 bases, with 17 bases left in between. CDR3 DNA: TGTGCCAGCAGGGAAAGGTACAGGGCGTACCAAGAGACCCAGTACTTC. Translated: CASRERYRAYQETQYF.

The chain uses TRBV28 and TRBJ2-7, with 9 positions matching TRBD1. V lost 3 bases to trimming and J lost 4 bases; unmatched junction nucleotides: 7. The CDR3 runs 15 residues. Germline loops: CDR1 MDHEN, CDR2 SYDVKM. CDR3 sequence reads: CASSLGGTGSYEQYV. CDR3 sequence (DNA): TGTGCCAGCAGTTTGGGGGGGACAGGGTCGTACGAGCAGTACGTC.

The V gene is TRBV12-3 or TRBV12-4, the J gene TRBJ2-3, with a tentative D call TRBD2 (6 bases). The CDR3 length is 15 residues. V lost 3 bases to trimming and J lost 0 bases, with 10 bases between them. The DNA for the CDR3 is TGTGCCAGCAGTTTTAGAGCGGGTAGCACAGATACGCAGTATTTT. Residues: CASSFRAGSTDTQYF.

The gene calls are TRBV11-2 and TRBJ1-1; no reliable D call. Per germline, CDR1 SGHAT and CDR2 FQNNGV. The CDR3 has 15 residues. The V gene lost 5 bases and the J gene lost 1 base, with 14 bases spanning the gap. In DNA, the CDR3 is TGTGCCAGCAGCCTCTTGGCGCAGACGAACACTGAAGCTTTCTTT. Its protein product is CASSLLAQTNTEAFF. Full variable domain (outside the CDR3, taken from reference TRBV11-2 and TRBJ1-1): EAGVAQSPRYKIIEKRQSVAFWCNPISGHATLYWYQQILGQGPKLLIQFQNNGVVDDSQLPKDRFSAERLKGVDSTLKIQPAKLEDSAVYLCASSLLAQTNTEAFFGQGTRLTVV.

The chain joins TRBV6-1 to TRBJ1-3; 10 bases fit TRBD1. With 6 bases clipped from V and 4 bases from J, the junction kept 6 bases outside the gene matches. The CDR3 consists of 15 residues. The germline V gene has CDR1 MNHNS and CDR2 SASEGT. The CDR3 DNA follows: TGTGCCAGCAGACAAGACAGGGGGCCCGGAAACACCATATATTTT. It codes for CASRQDRGPGNTIYF.

At least ten counts were recorded for this clonotype. The chain recombines TRBV20-1 with TRBJ1-1; possibly TRBD1 for D (5 bases). This CDR3 spans 13 amino acids. The germline gives CDR1 DFQATT, CDR2 SNEGSKA (reference sequence). Trimming removed 0 bases from V and 6 bases from J, with 11 bases in between. CDR3 sequence reads: CSARDLRDAEAFF. CDR3 DNA sequence: TGCAGTGCTAGAGATCTTAGGGACGCTGAAGCTTTCTTT.

The table lists this clonotype with a few counts. The rearrangement links TRBV20-1 to TRBJ2-2; 12 bases match TRBD2. Germline CDR1 is DFQATT and CDR2 is SNEGSKA (reference sequence). Unmatched junction bases numbered 9, after V lost 2 bases and J lost 5 bases. This CDR3 is built from 17 residues. The CDR3 here is CSARNPSGGARTGELFF. CDR3 in DNA: TGCAGTGCTAGAAATCCTAGCGGGGGGGCGCGGACCGGGGAGCTGTTTTTT.

The chain joins TRBV7-9 to TRBJ2-1; D gene unclear. Per germline, CDR1 SEHNR and CDR2 FQNEAQ (reference sequence). The ends were cut back, 4 bases at V and 7 bases at J, with 20 bases in the middle. This CDR3 has 16 residues. In DNA, the CDR3 is TGTGCCAGCAGCTCGACCTCCGCCGGGCCTCTAAATGAGCAGTTCTTC. Residues: CASSSTSAGPLNEQFF.

The sample holds a few counts of this clonotype. This rearrangement joins TRBV20-1 to TRBJ2-3, with D tentatively TRBD1 (5 bases). The V end lost 0 bases, the J end lost 5 bases, and 9 bases lay between the germline ends. Germline V gives CDR1 DFQATT, CDR2 SNEGSKA (reference sequence). This CDR3 region has 13 residues. For the CDR3, the DNA is TGCAGTGCTAGAGAAGGGGTAAAAGATACGCAGTATTTT. It yields the protein CSAREGVKDTQYF.

This clonotype appeared a few times. This sequence joins TRBV20-1 and TRBJ1-5; D ambiguous. Germline CDR1 is DFQATT and CDR2 is SNEGSKA (reference sequence). The CDR3 spans 14 residues. The V gene lost 4 bases and the J gene lost 4 bases, with 14 bases spanning the gap. CDR3 bases: TGCAGTGCTAAGATCCCTTCGGGAAATCAGCCCCAGCATTTT. Protein sequence: CSAKIPSGNQPQHF.

This clonotype was detected only a few times. This rearrangement joins TRBV6-5 to TRBJ1-2; 9 bases line up with TRBD1. The CDR3 spans 12 residues. V lost 7 bases, J lost 4 bases, and 1 base stayed unmatched. The germline gives CDR1 MNHEY, CDR2 SVGAGI. CDR3 sequence (DNA): TGTGCCAGCAAGGACAGGGGCTATGGCTACACCTTC. It specifies CASKDRGYGYTF.

The genes are TRBV28 and TRBJ2-3, with 8 positions matching TRBD2. Germline-derived CDR1 and CDR2 are MDHEN and SYDVKM. Losses at the gene ends were 4 bases for V and 2 bases for J; bases not matched to a gene: 8. This CDR3 spans 16 amino acids. CDR3 in amino acids: CASSWDQRGLTDTQYF. The DNA of the CDR3 is TGTGCCAGCAGTTGGGACCAGCGGGGGCTCACAGATACGCAGTATTTT.

The chain employs TRBV2 and TRBJ2-7; tentatively, D is TRBD1 (6 bases). CDR1 and CDR2 (germline): SNHLY, FYNNEI. This CDR3 is built from 13 residues. V lost 11 bases to trimming and J lost 0 bases, with 14 bases between them. CDR3 sequence (DNA): TGTGCCTCCATGGACAGCCGCTCCTACGAGCAGTACGTC. It is translated as CASMDSRSYEQYV.

This sequence joins TRBV3-1 and TRBJ2-5, with D unclear. Germline V CDR1 and CDR2: LGHDT, YNNKEL (reference sequence). Between the trimmed V and J ends, which lost 4 bases and 3 bases, there was a span of 18 bases. This CDR3 is 16 amino acids long. The chain's CDR3 is CASSLHLDKREETQYF. The CDR3 DNA sequence: TGTGCCAGCAGCCTCCATCTTGACAAACGCGAAGAGACCCAGTACTTC.

This clonotype appeared many times. The V gene is TRBV7-2, the J gene TRBJ2-1, with TRBD2 as a possible D gene (5 bases). From germline, CDR1 is SGHTA and CDR2 FQGNSA. The CDR3 length is 11 residues. Trimming removed 6 bases at V and 12 bases at J, with 12 bases between. CDR3 residues: CASSLSRGQFF. The CDR3 coding sequence is TGTGCCAGCAGTCTCAGCCGGGGGCAGTTCTTC.